This T cell receptor (beta chain) derives from a study of T cell responses to AZD1222 COVID-19 vaccine. The data were produced by immunoSEQ multiplex PCR, yet TCRdb's version contains in-frame clones alone and is incomplete. This sample yields 150,000 or so clones, of which 85% to 90% are seen a single time; 5.5% belongs to the top ten. Germline values: CDR1 MNHEY, CDR2 SMNVEV (reference sequence). V lost 5 bases to trimming and J lost 3 bases, with 14 bases between them. The CDR3 is 14 amino acids. The sequencing used peripheral blood, collected on day 0 of MenACWY control vaccination. The V gene is TRBV27, the J gene TRBJ2-7, with D hard to call. The receptor was isolated from an adult in good health. The CDR3 coding sequence is TGTGCCAGCAGTCCAGATATTCTGGGCTACGAGCAGTACTTC. Protein product: CASSPDILGYEQYF.